This passage covers 13 T cell receptor beta chains from one sample sequenced in a study of cytomegalovirus exposure and HLA in healthy donors (dated by TCRdb to between 2016 and 2019). Library method: the immunoSEQ multiplex PCR assay. What TCRdb holds here is the immuneACCESS table cut down to in-frame rearrangements. Part of the clones is not present; checked against another copy, under half of the missing clones reflect an unresolved V gene, and the others are unexplained. The sample yields 90,000 to 150,000 clones; around 86% were counted once. The top ten hold roughly 5% of the sample. Material: PBMCs. Source of these receptors: a man aged 18 to 29 in good health and CMV-seronegative.

V gene TRBV6-1 combines with J gene TRBJ2-3; the match to TRBD1 covers 7 bases. CDR1 is MNHNS, CDR2 SASEGT, per germline. V dropped 1 base and J dropped 10; count of bases not matched to a gene: 5. The CDR3 is made up of 13 amino acids. CDR3 sequence (DNA): TGTGCCAGCAGTGAAGGGACAGGTCCTTCGCAGTATTTT. Residues: CASSEGTGPSQYF.

This chain connects TRBV7-7 to TRBJ2-7, with D possibly matching TRBD2 (5 bases). From germline, CDR1 is SSHAT and CDR2 FNYEAQ (reference sequence). The CDR3 is made up of 15 amino acids. V was shortened by 2 bases and J by 0 bases, with 11 bases between the two germline ends. The CDR3 sequence: CASSLSFGVSYEQYF. For the CDR3, the DNA is TGTGCCAGCAGCTTATCCTTCGGGGTCTCCTACGAGCAGTACTTC.

CDR3 region: CASSSTGGYNYEQYF. Written as DNA, the CDR3 is TGTGCCAGCAGTTCTACAGGGGGCTATAACTACGAGCAGTACTTC. The chain links TRBV6-1 to TRBJ2-7; TRBD1 agrees at 9 bases. In germline, CDR1 is MNHNS, CDR2 SASEGT. V lost 5 bases and J lost 3; bases outside the gene matches: 8. The CDR3 is made up of 15 amino acids.

The V gene is TRBV7-9, the J gene TRBJ1-5, with D possibly matching TRBD1 (5 bases). V gave up 3 bases and J gave up 2 bases, with 11 bases separating them. The CDR3 is 15 amino acids. Germline V gene data show CDR1 as SEHNR and CDR2 as FQNEAQ (reference sequence). CDR3 loop: CASSFQGQGNQPQHF. CDR3 bases: TGTGCCAGCAGCTTTCAGGGCCAGGGCAATCAGCCCCAGCATTTT.

This rearrangement joins TRBV6-1 to TRBJ1-1; no definite D call. CDR1 is MNHNS and CDR2 is SASEGT in the germline V gene. This CDR3 comprises 11 residues. Trimming stripped 7 bases from V and 4 bases from J, with 7 bases between. In DNA form, the CDR3 reads TGTGCCAGCAATTTCGGCACTGAAGCTTTCTTT. This sequence encodes CASNFGTEAFF.

The gene calls are TRBV6-5 and TRBJ2-1, with D maybe TRBD1 (5 bases). V lost 6 bases and J 7 bases, leaving 13 bases between the germline ends. This CDR3 comprises 13 residues. CDR1 and CDR2 (germline): MNHEY, SVGAGI. The CDR3 loop reads CASRGPVWNEQFF. Written as DNA, the CDR3 is TGTGCCAGCAGGGGGCCAGTCTGGAATGAGCAGTTCTTC.

The V and J genes are TRBV27 and TRBJ1-5, with 8 bases lining up with TRBD1. In germline, CDR1 is MNHEY, CDR2 SMNVEV (reference sequence). Losses at the gene ends were 5 bases for V and 7 bases for J; bases not matched to a gene: 4. CDR3 length: 13 amino acids. As DNA, the CDR3 is TGTGCCAGCAGTGCAGGGGGCCAGCAGCCCCAGCATTTT. This sequence encodes CASSAGGQQPQHF.

Details on this clone: Within the sample, other DNA sequences also encode this same CDR3. This rearrangement joins TRBV29-1 to TRBJ1-1; D ambiguous. Between the trimmed V and J ends, which lost 4 bases and 0 bases, there was a span of 3 bases. CDR1 is SQVTM, CDR2 ANQGSEA, per germline. This CDR3 comprises 11 residues. CDR3 coding DNA: TGCAGCGTTGGAGTGAACACTGAAGCTTTCTTT. It codes for CSVGVNTEAFF. The full variable domain, its missing parts supplied by reference TRBV29-1 and TRBJ1-1, is SAVISQKPSRDICQRGTSLTIQCQVDSQVTMMFWYRQQPGQSLTLIATANQGSEATYESGFVIDKFPISRPNLTFSTLTVSNMSPEDSSIYLCSVGVNTEAFFGQGTRLTVV.

This clone was seen a few times. The genes are TRBV9 and TRBJ1-1, with 7 bases fitting TRBD1. The CDR3 has 14 amino acids. After removal of 0 bases from V and 3 bases from J, the junction contained 2 bases not matched to a gene. CDR1 and CDR2 from the germline V gene are SGDLS and YYNGEE. The CDR3 DNA reads as TGTGCCAGCAGCGTAGAGGGGGCTGACACTGAAGCTTTCTTT. Protein sequence: CASSVEGADTEAFF. Looking up the rest from reference TRBV9 and TRBJ1-1 gives the full variable domain: DSGVTQTPKHLITATGQRVTLRCSPRSGDLSVYWYQQSLDQGLQFLIQYYNGEERAKGNILERFSAQQFPDLHSELNLSSLELGDSALYFCASSVEGADTEAFFGQGTRLTVV.

This clone was counted once. The chain links TRBV6-5 to TRBJ1-1; 10 nucleotides match TRBD1. Looked up from germline, CDR1 is MNHEY and CDR2 is SVGAGI. CDR3 length equals 15 residues. Unmatched junction bases numbered 3, after V lost 4 bases and J lost 1 base. The CDR3 DNA reads TGTGCCAGCAGTTCGACAGGGGGCAGGAACACTGAAGCTTTCTTT. Its protein product is CASSSTGGRNTEAFF.

V and J are TRBV5-5 and TRBJ2-5; D unclear. V gave up 1 base and J gave up 4 bases, with 8 bases separating them. Germline CDR1 SGHKS, CDR2 YYEKEE (reference sequence). CDR3 length: 13 amino acids. The chain's CDR3 is CASSLFLSETQYF. Here the CDR3 DNA reads TGTGCCAGCAGCTTGTTCTTGTCAGAGACCCAGTACTTC.

The chain joins TRBV27 to TRBJ1-1, with D perhaps matching TRBD1 (6 bases). CDR1 MNHEY and CDR2 SMNVEV come from the germline V gene (reference sequence). V lost 6 bases, J lost 1 base, and 12 bases lay in between. The CDR3 has 14 amino acids. The chain's CDR3 is CASRHGTTNTEAFF. The CDR3 DNA reads as TGTGCCAGCAGGCATGGGACAACGAACACTGAAGCTTTCTTT.

V gene TRBV5-1 combines with J gene TRBJ2-5, with 12 positions matching TRBD2. J was trimmed by 4 bases and V by 3 bases; bases with no gene match: 7. The CDR3 is made up of 16 amino acids. Germline CDR1 and CDR2: SGHRS and YFSETQ. CDR3 DNA sequence: TGCGCCAGCAGCTCTCGGACTAGCGGGATCCGAGAGACCCAGTACTTC. It codes for CASSSRTSGIRETQYF.